The clone carrying this TCR beta chain is a singleton in its sample. The target antigen is unknown. The sample originates from a study of cytomegalovirus exposure and HLA in healthy donors. Study results and limitations: A previous analysis found most TCR beta V segments productive roughly 87% or roughly 30% of the time.

The PCR ran on 60 Vbeta and 13 Jbeta primers. Method: immunoSEQ multiplex PCR; TCRdb's copy keeps in-frame clones and lacks some. The sample yields tens of thousands of clones, roughly 70% seen once. The sequenced sample consisted of PBMCs. This TCR derives from a man in his fifties or sixties in good health and CMV-seropositive.

The CDR3 loop is CASSPPGGVEQYF. CDR3 DNA sequence: TGTGCCAGCAGCCCACCGGGAGGGGTTGAGCAGTACTTC. This sequence joins TRBV7-6 and TRBJ2-7, with TRBD2 matching over 8 bases. This CDR3 has 13 amino acids. Germline CDR1 and CDR2: SGHVS and FNYEAQ. V lost 5 bases to trimming and J lost 7 bases; unmatched junction nucleotides: 7.